This TCR beta chain came from a study of blood T cell repertoires in COVID-19. Across the study: Acute and convalescent COVID-19 specimens originated in the United States, Italy and Spain. Sources were T cells, B-cell-depleted T cells, or PBMCs; the material itself was cDNA or gDNA.

In the authors' workflow: Quantification of nucleated cells was approximated via reference gene primer amplification. Assay used: immunoSEQ multiplex PCR; TCRdb lists only in-frame clones, some missing. That table furnishes V, J and clone size, whereas the DNA furnished D and trimming. The table shows 120,000 or so clones, with roughly 85% occurring only once. The V end was cut by 3 bases, the J end by 3 bases, with 9 bases between. The CDR3 is 14 amino acids. Germline CDR1 SGHNT, CDR2 YYREEE (reference sequence). Sequencing was performed on peripheral blood. The sequence was obtained from a human donor in a cohort sampled during active COVID-19. This chain joins TRBV5-4 and TRBJ1-4, with D possibly being TRBD1 (6 bases). CDR3 DNA: TGTGCCAGCAGCTCTCGGACAGCTAATGAAAAACTGTTTTTT. It is translated as CASSSRTANEKLFF. Supplemented by reference TRBV5-4 and TRBJ1-4, the full variable domain reads ETGVTQSPTHLIKTRGQQVTLRCSSQSGHNTVSWYQQALGQGPQFIFQYYREEENGRGNFPPRFSGLQFPNYSSELNVNALELDDSALYLCASSSRTANEKLFFGSGTQLSVL.